Below, 13 T cell receptor beta chains from the same sample are listed, as sequenced in a study of T cells after yellow fever vaccination. TCRdb called the 5' RACE reads again in MiXCR, with one record for every CDR3 protein. The sample has a few hundred thousand distinct CDR3 sequences, roughly 5.2% seen once. Sample: CD4+ T cells sorted from PBMCs, taken on the day of the yellow fever booster vaccination. The origin of the receptors is a man aged 18 to 30 who received the YFV17D yellow fever vaccine.

Only a few counts were recorded for this clonotype. This sequence joins TRBV12-3 or TRBV12-4 and TRBJ1-4; a weak D match, TRBD1 (5 bases). Trimming shortened V by 0 bases and J by 1 base, and 12 bases separated the two germline ends. CDR3 size: 17 residues. DNA for the CDR3: TGTGCCAGCAGTTTAGCGATAGCTACAGGAACTAATGAAAAACTGTTTTTT. Translated, it gives CASSLAIATGTNEKLFF.

This clonotype was counted only a few times. This sequence joins TRBV11-2 and TRBJ2-1; TRBD2 matches at 10 bases. CDR1 and CDR2 from the germline V gene are SGHAT and FQNNGV. The CDR3 extends over 16 amino acids. Unmatched junction bases numbered 7, after V lost 1 base and J lost 7 bases. For the CDR3, the DNA is TGTGCCAGCAGCTTAGTCTCTAGCGGGGGAGGGAATGAGCAGTTCTTC. Encoded protein: CASSLVSSGGGNEQFF. The full variable domain, in which reference TRBV11-2 and TRBJ2-1 provide the parts outside the CDR3, is EAGVAQSPRYKIIEKRQSVAFWCNPISGHATLYWYQQILGQGPKLLIQFQNNGVVDDSQLPKDRFSAERLKGVDSTLKIQPAKLEDSAVYLCASSLVSSGGGNEQFFGPGTRLTVL.

This clonotype has only a few counts. The chain links TRBV5-1 to TRBJ2-1; TRBD2 matches 15 bases. The CDR3 extends over 17 amino acids. The germline gives CDR1 SGHRS, CDR2 YFSETQ. The V gene end was trimmed by 0 bases and the J gene end by 16 bases; junction bases not matched to a gene: 14. The CDR3 DNA sequence: TGCGCCAGCAGCTTGGCCGATTTCAGGACTAGCGGGGGGGCGCGATTCTTC. Translating it yields CASSLADFRTSGGARFF.

The chain is built from TRBV4-1 and TRBJ1-1; tentatively, D is TRBD1 (5 bases). Germline V CDR1 and CDR2: MGHRA, YSYEKL. This CDR3 comprises 13 residues. The V and J ends lost 9 bases and 4 bases respectively, with 15 bases between them. The CDR3 region is CASSDSWGTEAFF. The CDR3 DNA reads as TGCGCCAGTAGCGACAGCTGGGGCACTGAAGCTTTCTTT.

This clonotype came up a few times. The DNA for the CDR3 is TGTGCCAGCAAAGGGGCAGCGGGCCAAGAGACCCAGTACTTC. As protein: CASKGAAGQETQYF. This chain joins TRBV6-5 and TRBJ2-5, with a possible D match to TRBD2 (6 bases). Germline loops: CDR1 MNHEY, CDR2 SVGAGI. There are 14 residues in the CDR3. The V end was cut by 7 bases, the J end by 1 base, with 13 bases between.

The chain is built from TRBV11-3 and TRBJ2-1; 12 nucleotides align to TRBD1. V dropped 6 bases and J dropped 7; count of bases not matched to a gene: 7. CDR1 is SGHNT and CDR2 is YENEEA in the germline V gene. The CDR3 spans 15 residues. This CDR3 reads CASSHRDRGQNEQFF. The CDR3 DNA is TGTGCCAGCAGTCACCGGGACAGGGGGCAAAATGAGCAGTTCTTC. Complete variable domain (other parts from reference TRBV11-3 and TRBJ2-1): EAGVVQSPRYKIIEKKQPVAFWCNPISGHNTLYWYLQNLGQGPELLIRYENEEAVDDSQLPKDRFSAERLKGVDSTLKIQPAELGDSAVYLCASSHRDRGQNEQFFGPGTRLTVL.

This clonotype was counted a few times. The rearrangement links TRBV7-2 to TRBJ2-5; D may match TRBD1 or TRBD2 (6 bases each). V was clipped by 5 bases and J by 5 bases, with 24 bases between them. Looked up from germline, CDR1 is SGHTA and CDR2 is FQGNSA. The CDR3 length is 17 residues. The CDR3, as DNA: TGTGCCAGCAGCCCGGGCCGGGGGCCCCGTAGTCTGGAGACCCAGTACTTC. Encoded protein: CASSPGRGPRSLETQYF.

This clonotype was detected ten times or more. J is TRBJ2-1 and V is TRBV6-2 or TRBV6-3; 8 bases fit TRBD1. Germline assignment: CDR1 MNHEY and CDR2 SVGEGT. The CDR3 covers 17 residues. Trimming removed 6 bases from V and 2 bases from J; junction bases left unmatched: 12. CDR3 region: CASSDRTGLLTYNEQFF. The CDR3 DNA reads as TGTGCCAGCAGCGATAGGACAGGGCTGTTGACCTACAATGAGCAGTTCTTC.

This chain joins TRBV12-3 or TRBV12-4 and TRBJ1-2; D uncertain. The CDR3 spans 11 residues. The V end was cut by 5 bases, the J end by 6 bases, with 7 bases between. The chain's CDR3 is CASSNGDGYTF. The CDR3 region has the DNA TGTGCCAGCAGTAACGGGGATGGCTACACCTTC.

There are many counts of this clonotype. The chain recombines TRBV5-1 with TRBJ1-2; tentative D call: TRBD1 (5 bases). CDR1 and CDR2 from the germline V gene are SGHRS and YFSETQ. The CDR3 has 16 amino acids. Trimming cost V 0 bases and J 2 bases, with 14 bases left between them. CDR3 bases: TGCGCCAGCAGCTTGGAACCGGGGCTTGCCAACTATGGCTACACCTTC. Its translation: CASSLEPGLANYGYTF.

Comments on this clonotype: A much larger clone differs by one base, so this may be a read error. V gene TRBV5-1 combines with J gene TRBJ2-4; a weak D match, TRBD1 (6 bases). The CDR3 has 15 residues. The germline CDR1 and CDR2 sequences are SGHRS and YFSETQ. The CDR3 DNA reads as TGCGCCAGCAGATTGGGAGCAGGGGACAAAAACATTCAGTACTTC. The encoded protein is CASRLGAGDKNIQYF.

The gene calls are TRBV7-2 and TRBJ2-7, with 10 bases fitting TRBD1. J gave up 0 bases and V 5 bases, and 7 bases lay outside the gene matches. Per germline, CDR1 SGHTA and CDR2 FQGNSA. The CDR3 extends over 16 amino acids. CDR3 sequence reads: CASSHTGTGVSYEQYV. The DNA for the CDR3 is TGTGCCAGCAGCCACACCGGGACAGGGGTCTCCTACGAGCAGTACGTC.

This clonotype was seen a few times. The rearrangement joins TRBV6-2 or TRBV6-3 to TRBJ1-1, with unresolved D. CDR1 is MNHEY, CDR2 SVGEGT, per germline. This CDR3 contains 13 residues. V dropped 10 bases and J dropped 0 bases, with 12 bases sitting between them. The CDR3 region has the DNA TGTGCCACCCGGACGGTAATGAACACTGAAGCTTTCTTT. As protein: CATRTVMNTEAFF.